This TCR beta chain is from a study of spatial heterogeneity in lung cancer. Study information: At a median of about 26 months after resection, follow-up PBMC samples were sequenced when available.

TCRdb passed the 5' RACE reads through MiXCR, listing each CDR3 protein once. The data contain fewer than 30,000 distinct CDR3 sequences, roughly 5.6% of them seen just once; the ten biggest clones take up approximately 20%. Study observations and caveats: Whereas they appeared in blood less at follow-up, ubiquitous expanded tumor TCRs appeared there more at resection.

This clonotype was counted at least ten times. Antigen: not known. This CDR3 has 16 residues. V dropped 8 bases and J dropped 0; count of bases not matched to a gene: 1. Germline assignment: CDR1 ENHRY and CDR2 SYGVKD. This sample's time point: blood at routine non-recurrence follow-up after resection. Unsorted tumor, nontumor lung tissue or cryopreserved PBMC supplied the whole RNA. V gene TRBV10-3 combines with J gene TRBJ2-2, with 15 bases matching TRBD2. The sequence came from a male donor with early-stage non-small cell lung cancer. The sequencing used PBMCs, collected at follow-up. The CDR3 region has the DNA TGTGCCATCGGACTAGCGGGAGGGACGAACACCGGGGAGCTGTTTTTT. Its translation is CAIGLAGGTNTGELFF.